The 6 T cell receptor beta chains given below trace back to one sample, sequenced in a study of T cells in Graves' hyperthyroidism and ophthalmopathy. Amplification targeted TCR beta CDR3 regions from RNA transcripts. The TCR CDR3 first-round RT-PCR relied on the HTBI primer set. In TCRdb, the multiplex PCR reads were re-called with MiXCR into one record per CDR3 protein. The repertoire includes roughly 200,000 distinct CDR3 sequences, about 17% of them detected once, and more than 50% sits in the top ten. The sequencing sample was made of blood. These receptors were obtained from a woman aged 50 to 65 with Graves' hyperthyroidism.

The sample holds many counts of this clonotype. The rearrangement joins TRBV30 to TRBJ1-2; D ambiguous. V was cut by 4 bases and J by 0 bases, with 3 bases left in between. Per germline, CDR1 GTSNPN and CDR2 SVGIG (reference sequence). The CDR3 sequence is 11 residues long. CDR3 in amino acids: CAWTTNYGYTF. As DNA, the CDR3 is TGTGCCTGGACTACTAACTATGGCTACACCTTC.

Ten or more counts support this clonotype. V is TRBV6-5 and J is TRBJ2-3; TRBD2 matches 9 bases. Losses at the gene ends were 4 bases for V and 1 base for J; bases not matched to a gene: 6. This CDR3 region has 16 residues. Looked up from germline, CDR1 is MNHEY and CDR2 is SVGAGI. CDR3 loop: CASSSGVAGGTDTQYF. The CDR3 nucleotides read TGTGCCAGCAGTTCCGGGGTAGCGGGAGGCACAGATACGCAGTATTTT.

Ten or more counts support this clonotype. This chain connects TRBV12-3 or TRBV12-4 to TRBJ2-1; the D gene is possibly TRBD2 (5 bases). This CDR3 is 14 amino acids long. Trimming left V 2 bases short and J 8 bases short, with 13 bases between. The DNA for the CDR3 is TGTGCCAGCAGTTTACTATGGGAGCTAGATGAGCAGTTCTTC. Translated: CASSLLWELDEQFF.

This clonotype was seen more than once but under ten times. This chain links TRBV7-9 with TRBJ2-1; TRBD1 agrees at 8 bases. The trim removed 1 base at V and 5 bases at J, leaving 10 bases unmatched. Germline loops: CDR1 SEHNR, CDR2 FQNEAQ (reference sequence). The CDR3 extends over 17 amino acids. The CDR3 sequence is CASSLVGLGQGNNEQFF. The DNA of the CDR3 is TGTGCCAGCAGCTTAGTGGGGTTAGGACAGGGTAACAATGAGCAGTTCTTC. Variable domain in full (rest from reference TRBV7-9 and TRBJ2-1): DTGVSQNPRHKITKRGQNVTFRCDPISEHNRLYWYRQTLGQGPEFLTYFQNEAQLEKSRLLSDRFSAERPKGSFSTLEIQRTEQGDSAMYLCASSLVGLGQGNNEQFFGPGTRLTVL.

This clonotype occurred many times. The chain combines TRBV7-3 with TRBJ2-7; TRBD2 aligns across 8 bases. There are 15 residues in the CDR3. With V trimmed by 5 bases and J by 0 bases, 6 bases remained unmatched. Germline V CDR1 and CDR2: SGHTA, FQGTGA. CDR3 nucleotides: TGTGCCAGCAGCCAAACGGGAGGGAGCTCCTACGAGCAGTACTTC. This sequence encodes CASSQTGGSSYEQYF.

This clonotype was counted a few times. The chain is built from TRBV20-1 and TRBJ2-1; D is perhaps TRBD1 or TRBD2 (5 bases each). The CDR3 extends over 14 amino acids. Germline V gives CDR1 DFQATT, CDR2 SNEGSKA (reference sequence). Trimming shortened V by 2 bases and J by 7 bases, and 15 bases separated the two germline ends. CDR3 residues: CSARSPGTENEQFF. DNA of the CDR3: TGCAGTGCTAGATCGCCCGGGACGGAAAATGAGCAGTTCTTC.